This TCR beta chain was found in a study of post-analysis software for immune sequencing data. Libraries were made from TCR beta cDNA, and they carried unique molecular identifiers. One entry per CDR3 protein, called by TCRdb with MiXCR from the PCR reads. The data hold roughly 800,000 distinct CDR3 sequences, with about half observed a single time. Whole-study findings and limits: TRBV segments more frequent in patients than in controls numbered several and included TRBV5-6, TRBV5-1 and TRBV20-1.

Regarding this clonotype: Its antigen remains unknown.

Germline-derived CDR1 and CDR2 are SEHNR and FQNEAQ (reference sequence). With 5 bases clipped from V and 7 bases from J, the junction kept 13 bases outside the gene matches. The CDR3 loop spans 15 amino acids. Material: blood. The sequence was collected from a girl aged 10 to 17 with multiple sclerosis. The chain joins TRBV7-9 to TRBJ2-7; 8 nucleotides line up with TRBD2. The CDR3, as DNA: TGTGCCAGCAGCCACGGGGGGGGAACCTACAATGAGCAGTACTTC. It codes for CASSHGGGTYNEQYF. Looking up the rest from reference TRBV7-9 and TRBJ2-7 gives the full variable domain: DTGVSQNPRHKITKRGQNVTFRCDPISEHNRLYWYRQTLGQGPEFLTYFQNEAQLEKSRLLSDRFSAERPKGSFSTLEIQRTEQGDSAMYLCASSHGGGTYNEQYFGPGTRLTVT.